Shown below are 24 T cell receptor beta chains from a single sample sequenced in a study of CD8 T cells in ankylosing spondylitis. TCRdb re-called the 5' RACE reads with MiXCR, one entry per CDR3 protein. In the table there are about 64,000 distinct CDR3 sequences, 6.2% of which are singletons. Sequencing was performed on synovial fluid, either unsorted or a sorted T cell fraction (not recorded which). Source of these receptors: a male donor with ankylosing spondylitis.

This clonotype was observed at least ten times. The chain couples TRBV20-1 to TRBJ2-2, with 8 positions matching TRBD1. The trim removed 5 bases at V and 7 bases at J, leaving 9 bases unmatched. The CDR3 totals 14 residues. CDR1 is DFQATT and CDR2 is SNEGSKA in the germline V gene (reference sequence). The CDR3 DNA reads as TGCAGTGCTCAAGGACAGGGCGAGGGCGGGGAGCTGTTTTTT. As protein: CSAQGQGEGGELFF.

The table lists this clonotype with a few counts. The genes are TRBV7-2 and TRBJ1-2; D is perhaps TRBD1 (5 bases). Germline values: CDR1 SGHTA, CDR2 FQGNSA. V was clipped by 5 bases and J by 4 bases, with 8 bases between them. This CDR3 is built from 12 residues. CDR3 in amino acids: CASSGAGYGYTF. CDR3 in DNA: TGTGCCAGCAGCGGGGCGGGCTATGGCTACACCTTC.

Regarding this clonotype: A much bigger clone sits one base away, suggesting this may be a read error. The chain has TRBV28 and TRBJ2-4; TRBD1 matches 10 bases. This CDR3 comprises 12 residues. CDR1 and CDR2 (germline): MDHEN, SYDVKM. The CDR3 region is CASRGQGNSQYF. Written as DNA, the CDR3 is TGTGCCAGCAGGGGACAGGGGAACAGTCAGTACTTC.

This clonotype was seen at least ten times. The genes are TRBV28 and TRBJ2-1, with 10 bases lining up with TRBD1. Germline loops: CDR1 MDHEN, CDR2 SYDVKM. The ends lost 4 bases at V and 10 bases at J; junction bases unmatched: 7. This CDR3 comprises 14 residues. The CDR3 loop reads CASSSPGQGWEQFF. The CDR3 nucleotides read TGTGCCAGCAGTTCTCCGGGACAGGGGTGGGAGCAGTTCTTC.

The rearrangement uses TRBV4-2 and TRBJ1-5, with D possibly TRBD1 on 5 matching bases. In germline, CDR1 is LGHNA, CDR2 YNFKEQ. Trimming shortened V by 4 bases and J by 0 bases, and 13 bases separated the two germline ends. CDR3 length equals 16 residues. CDR3 residues: CASSRAGGTSNQPQHF. CDR3 nucleotide sequence: TGTGCCAGCAGCCGCGCGGGGGGGACTAGCAATCAGCCCCAGCATTTT.

This clonotype was found a few times. The chain joins TRBV27 to TRBJ1-6; no clear D gene. Germline CDR1 MNHEY, CDR2 SMNVEV (reference sequence). V lost 2 bases to trimming and J lost 9 bases, with 8 bases between them. The CDR3 covers 13 residues. As DNA, the CDR3 is TGTGCCAGCAGTTTAAACGGGTTTTCACCCCTCCACTTT. This translates into CASSLNGFSPLHF.

The rearrangement joins TRBV19 to TRBJ2-2; D uncertain. V lost 4 bases, J lost 4 bases, and 4 bases lay in between. Germline V gene sequence: CDR1 LNHDA, CDR2 SQIVND (reference sequence). CDR3 length equals 12 residues. CDR3 sequence: CASSTSTGELFF. CDR3 nucleotide sequence: TGTGCCAGTAGTACCTCCACCGGGGAGCTGTTTTTT.

This clonotype was found a few times. The V call is TRBV5-4, the J call TRBJ2-2, with 8 positions matching TRBD1. CDR1 is SGHNT and CDR2 is YYREEE in the germline V gene (reference sequence). The CDR3 totals 16 residues. After removal of 4 bases from V and 3 bases from J, the junction contained 8 bases not matched to a gene. CDR3: CASSAGQVVDTGELFF. The CDR3, as DNA: TGTGCCAGCAGCGCGGGACAGGTCGTAGACACCGGGGAGCTGTTTTTT.

Only a few counts were recorded for this clonotype. The chain joins TRBV20-1 to TRBJ2-1, with D perhaps TRBD1 or TRBD2 (5 bases each). This CDR3 region has 14 residues. Germline values: CDR1 DFQATT, CDR2 SNEGSKA (reference sequence). V dropped 2 bases and J dropped 10 bases, with 18 bases sitting between them. This CDR3 reads CSARPPGPQGEQFF. The CDR3 region has the DNA TGCAGTGCTAGACCCCCGGGACCCCAAGGGGAGCAGTTCTTC.

There are many counts of this clonotype. The chain is built from TRBV7-2 and TRBJ2-7; D is perhaps TRBD2 (6 bases). This CDR3 has 15 amino acids. CDR1 SGHTA and CDR2 FQGNSA come from the germline V gene. V lost 1 base to trimming and J lost 0 bases, with 10 bases between them. CDR3 loop: CASSLGRGTSYEQYF. The DNA of the CDR3 is TGTGCCAGCAGCTTAGGTCGCGGGACCTCCTACGAGCAGTACTTC.

This clonotype was detected only a few times. The CDR3 is CASPDQPTAEAFF. CDR3 nucleotide sequence: TGTGCCAGCCCCGACCAGCCGACGGCTGAAGCTTTCTTT. The chain has TRBV12-3 or TRBV12-4 and TRBJ1-1; no firm D call. The CDR3 is 13 amino acids. Trimming removed 8 bases from V and 6 bases from J, with 16 bases in between.

The rearrangement links TRBV5-5 to TRBJ2-1; D might be TRBD2 (6 bases). CDR3 length equals 13 residues. V lost 4 bases and J 12 bases, leaving 17 bases between the germline ends. The germline CDR1 and CDR2 sequences are SGHKS and YYEKEE (reference sequence). The DNA of the CDR3 is TGTGCCAGCAGCGGCGGGACCGAAGTGGTGCAGTTCTTC. Protein product: CASSGGTEVVQFF.

In this sample, this clonotype turned up many times. J is TRBJ2-1 and V is TRBV29-1, with 12 bases matching TRBD2. Per the germline V gene, CDR1 is SQVTM and CDR2 is ANQGSEA. V gave up 6 bases and J gave up 9 bases; unmatched junction bases: 3. This CDR3 comprises 12 residues. DNA for the CDR3: TGCAGCGTCGGACTAGCGGGAAGTGAGCAGTTCTTC. It encodes CSVGLAGSEQFF.

This clonotype was observed a handful of times. As DNA, the CDR3 is TGTGCCAGCAGCCGCCAATCACAGGGGAGGGGTACTGAAGCTTTCTTT. Its protein product is CASSRQSQGRGTEAFF. The chain couples TRBV4-2 to TRBJ1-1; 7 nucleotides line up with TRBD1. The germline gives CDR1 LGHNA, CDR2 YNFKEQ. Trimming took 4 bases from V and 5 from J; bases not matched to a gene: 13. The CDR3 length is 16 residues.

This clonotype has at least ten counts. The V call is TRBV4-1, the J call TRBJ2-6; TRBD1 is a possible D gene (5 bases). V was pared by 4 bases and J by 2 bases, with 12 bases between. Germline-derived CDR1 and CDR2 are MGHRA and YSYEKL. This CDR3 contains 16 residues. CDR3 residues: CASSPPTGAGANVLTF. CDR3 nucleotide sequence: TGCGCCAGCAGCCCACCAACAGGTGCTGGGGCCAACGTCCTGACTTTC.

By its share, this clonotype is medium-sized. The J gene is TRBJ2-3, the V gene TRBV4-3, with 7 nucleotides matching TRBD2. This CDR3 is built from 18 residues. V was pared by 0 bases and J by 1 base, with 10 bases of the junction left unmatched. Germline assignment: CDR1 LGHNA and CDR2 YSLEER. The CDR3 is CASSQDDLRTSGTDTQYF. CDR3 nucleotide sequence: TGCGCCAGCAGCCAAGACGACCTGAGAACTAGCGGCACAGATACGCAGTATTTT.

This chain links TRBV6-6 with TRBJ2-1, with D hard to call. The germline CDR1 and CDR2 sequences are MNHNY and SVGAGI (reference sequence). There are 13 residues in the CDR3. Trimming removed 7 bases at V and 4 bases at J, with 11 bases between. As DNA, the CDR3 is TGTGCCAGCAAAGAATCAGAGTACAATGAGCAGTTCTTC. Its protein product is CASKESEYNEQFF.

This clonotype was recorded only once. CDR3 in DNA: TGTGCCAGCAGCCCCGGTTTTTCTCTAACCAACAATGAGCAGTTCTTC. Protein product: CASSPGFSLTNNEQFF. The V call is TRBV5-5, the J call TRBJ2-1, with no clear D. Germline values: CDR1 SGHKS, CDR2 YYEKEE (reference sequence). V dropped 4 bases and J dropped 5 bases, with 19 bases sitting between them. The CDR3 sequence is 16 residues long.

V is TRBV7-3 and J is TRBJ2-5; 7 bases align to TRBD2. The CDR3 runs 15 residues. With 5 bases clipped from V and 2 bases from J, the junction kept 8 bases outside the gene matches. CDR1 and CDR2 (germline): SGHTA, FQGTGA. CDR3 sequence: CASSISSGGQETQYF. In DNA, the CDR3 is TGTGCCAGCAGCATATCTAGCGGAGGTCAAGAGACCCAGTACTTC. Filled out from reference TRBV7-3 and TRBJ2-5, the complete variable domain reads GAGVSQTPSNKVTEKGKYVELRCDPISGHTALYWYRQSLGQGPEFLIYFQGTGAADDSGLPNDRFFAVRPEGSVSTLKIQRTERGDSAVYLCASSISSGGQETQYFGPGTRLLVL.

This clonotype was seen only a few times. The gene calls are TRBV20-1 and TRBJ2-1, with 12 bases matching TRBD2. Germline values: CDR1 DFQATT, CDR2 SNEGSKA (reference sequence). This CDR3 comprises 16 residues. With V trimmed by 3 bases and J by 9 bases, 12 bases remained unmatched. CDR3 DNA sequence: TGCAGTGCTAGCAGCTTCCTAGCGGGAGGGTTCATTGAGCAGTTCTTC. Translating gives CSASSFLAGGFIEQFF.

In its sample, this clonotype was seen many times. This rearrangement joins TRBV5-4 to TRBJ2-1, with D tentatively TRBD2 (6 bases). The CDR3 consists of 14 residues. CDR1 is SGHNT and CDR2 is YYREEE in the germline V gene (reference sequence). V was clipped by 4 bases and J by 8 bases, with 16 bases between them. CDR3 nucleotide sequence: TGTGCCAGCAGCAAGGGACCGGGGGTCGATGAGCAGTTCTTC. This sequence encodes CASSKGPGVDEQFF.

Many counts were recorded for this clonotype. The J gene is TRBJ2-7, the V gene TRBV7-8; the D gene could be TRBD1 or TRBD2 (6 bases each). The CDR3 consists of 15 residues. CDR1 is SGHVS and CDR2 is FQNEAQ in the germline V gene. V was pared by 5 bases and J by 7 bases, with 21 bases between. DNA for the CDR3: TGTGCCAGCAGCCCATTAACCCGAGGGGGGCAAGAGCAGTACTTC. Encoded protein: CASSPLTRGGQEQYF.

This clonotype showed up many times. The chain uses TRBV14 and TRBJ2-7, with 9 positions matching TRBD1. Trimming at V came to 4 bases and at J to 2 bases, leaving 6 bases not matched to a gene. The V gene's germline CDR1 is SGHDN and CDR2 FVKESK. The CDR3 is 15 amino acids. This CDR3 is CASSPLGQGPYEQYF. DNA for the CDR3: TGTGCCAGCAGCCCATTAGGACAGGGGCCCTACGAGCAGTACTTC.

This clonotype was seen only a few times. The chain joins TRBV6-1 to TRBJ2-1; 8 bases are a match to TRBD2. Germline assignment: CDR1 MNHNS and CDR2 SASEGT. V gave up 11 bases and J gave up 7 bases; unmatched junction bases: 13. The CDR3 has 14 residues. CDR3 in DNA: TGTGCCGCTACCCGGGTAGCGGGACGGAATGAGCAGTTCTTC. This gives the protein CAATRVAGRNEQFF.